The rows below give T cell receptor beta chains drawn from one sample of a study of blood T cell repertoires in COVID-19. TCRdb's table, derived via immunoSEQ multiplex PCR, lists solely in-frame clones and lacks some. The profile shows 300,000 to 350,000 clones, approximately 88% of them singletons. What was sequenced was peripheral blood. These receptors came from a man aged 30-40 years with COVID-19, enrolled during active disease. The CDR3 runs from the conserved cysteine through the conserved F or W. The D gene is left open where the match is weak. Only some rows state a clone size, as once, few, many or a class for expanded clones.

TRBV3-1/TRBV3-2	-	TRBJ2-1	TRBD2	TGTGCCAGCAGCCTGGGACTAGTCGGGAATGAGCAGTTCTTC	CASSLGLVGNEQFF
TRBV6-5	few	TRBJ2-1	-	TGTGCCAGCAGTTACTCGAGCGGAAATGAGCAGTTCTTC	CASSYSSGNEQFF
TRBV19	-	TRBJ2-7	-	TGTGCCAGTAGTATAGAGGCATTTCCCTGGTACGAGCAGTACTTC	CASSIEAFPWYEQYF
TRBV7-9	few	TRBJ2-7	TRBD1	TGTGCCAGCAGCTCCGGACAGGGGGTCCTCTACGAGCAGTACTTC	CASSSGQGVLYEQYF
TRBV18	-	TRBJ1-5	TRBD1	TGTGCCAGCTCACTTACAGGGGACGGCAATCAGCCCCAGCATTTT	CASSLTGDGNQPQHF
TRBV4-3	-	TRBJ2-7	-	TGCGCCAGCAGCCAAGATTTAGGCGGGTACGAGCAGTACTTC	CASSQDLGGYEQYF
TRBV7-2	-	TRBJ2-5	-	TGTGCCAGCAGCTTAGCGCGGGCACTCCAAGAGACCCAGTACTTC	CASSLARALQETQYF
TRBV14	-	TRBJ1-2	-	TGTGCCAGCAGCCCGGGACTTGACTATGGCTACACCTTC	CASSPGLDYGYTF
TRBV4-1	-	TRBJ2-2	TRBD2	TGCGCCAGCAGCCACTCGCTAGCGGGAGGAATGAACACCGGGGAGCTGTTTTTT	CASSHSLAGGMNTGELFF
TRBV14	-	TRBJ2-2	-	TGTGCCAGCGACAGTTCGAACACCGGGGAGCTGTTTTTT	CASDSSNTGELFF
TRBV9	few	TRBJ1-1	TRBD1	TGTGCCAGCAGCGTAGATGTGGGACAGATGAACACTGAAGCTTTCTTT	CASSVDVGQMNTEAFF
TRBV5-1	-	TRBJ1-6	TRBD1	TGCGCCAGCAGCCTCCGGACAGGTTTTGATAATTCACCCCTCCACTTT	CASSLRTGFDNSPLHF
TRBV7-2	once	TRBJ2-7	-	TGTGCCAGCAGCTTATGGCCCCCCTTACAGGATAGCTCCTACGAGCAGTACTTC	CASSLWPPLQDSSYEQYF
TRBV5-1	few	TRBJ1-5	-	TGCGCCAGCAGCTTGGCGGGAGTAAGCAATCAGCCCCAGCATTTT	CASSLAGVSNQPQHF